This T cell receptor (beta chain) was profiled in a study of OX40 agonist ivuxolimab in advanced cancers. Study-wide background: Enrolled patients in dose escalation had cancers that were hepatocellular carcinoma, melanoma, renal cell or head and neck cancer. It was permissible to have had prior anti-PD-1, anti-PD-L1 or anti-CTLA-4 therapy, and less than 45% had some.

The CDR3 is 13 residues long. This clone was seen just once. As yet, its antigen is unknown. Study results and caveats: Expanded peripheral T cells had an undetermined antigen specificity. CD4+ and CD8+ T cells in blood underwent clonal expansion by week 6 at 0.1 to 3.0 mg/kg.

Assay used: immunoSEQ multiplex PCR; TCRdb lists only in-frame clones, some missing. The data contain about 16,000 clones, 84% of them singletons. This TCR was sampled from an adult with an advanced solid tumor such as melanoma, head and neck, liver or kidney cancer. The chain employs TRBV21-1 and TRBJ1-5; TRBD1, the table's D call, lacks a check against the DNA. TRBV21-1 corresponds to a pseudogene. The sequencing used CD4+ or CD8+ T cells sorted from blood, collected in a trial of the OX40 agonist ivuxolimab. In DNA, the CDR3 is TGTGCCAGCAGTGGACACCTAAATCAGCCCCAGCATTTT. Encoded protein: CASSGHLNQPQHF.